This TCR beta chain was retrieved from a study of early T cells in non-severe SARS-CoV-2 infection. The V gene's germline CDR1 is LNHNV and CDR2 YYDKDF (reference sequence). V dropped 0 bases and J dropped 4 bases, with 16 bases sitting between them. The CDR3 extends over 17 amino acids. In the library, individual cDNA molecules carried attached unique molecular identifiers. TCRdb independently ran MiXCR on the 5' RACE reads; one entry per CDR3 protein. The sample has roughly 40,000 distinct CDR3 sequences; over 4% are singletons. The source material was whole blood. This sequence joins TRBV15 and TRBJ1-3; D possibly corresponds to TRBD1 (5 bases). This TCR was recovered from an adult who was a healthcare worker with PCR-confirmed SARS-CoV-2 infection or an uninfected control (not recorded which). The DNA of the CDR3 is TGTGCCACCAGCAGAGATCCCATGTGGGGGTTCGGAAACACCATATATTTT. Translated, it gives CATSRDPMWGFGNTIYF.